These T cell receptor beta chains were read from a single sample in a study of blood T cell repertoires in COVID-19. Clones were read by immunoSEQ multiplex PCR, and TCRdb kept only the in-frame ones, dropping some. The sample yields about 40,000 clones, roughly nine tenths seen once. Sequences were obtained from peripheral blood. These receptors originate from a woman in her twenties or thirties in a cohort sampled during active COVID-19. Each CDR3 is given with its conserved first and last residue. D genes are given only for firm matches. Clone size is stated in some rows and not others, as once, few, many or a class when expanded.

d_call: -; clone_size: once; j_call: TRBJ2-2; v_call: TRBV28; cdr3_aa: CASSFRELIGELFF; cdr3_nt: TGTGCCAGCAGTTTTCGGGAGTTGATCGGGGAGCTGTTTTTT
d_call: TRBD1; clone_size: once; j_call: TRBJ2-7; v_call: TRBV4-2; cdr3_aa: CASSQRRTGTGGYEQYF; cdr3_nt: TGTGCCAGCAGCCAGCGGAGGACCGGGACAGGCGGCTACGAGCAGTACTTC
d_call: TRBD1; clone_size: -; j_call: TRBJ1-1; v_call: TRBV5-6; cdr3_aa: CASSLGQGATNTEAFF; cdr3_nt: TGTGCCAGCAGCCTGGGACAGGGGGCCACTAACACTGAAGCTTTCTTT
d_call: -; clone_size: -; j_call: TRBJ1-4; v_call: TRBV6-5; cdr3_aa: CASSYGQFGEKLFF; cdr3_nt: TGTGCCAGCAGTTACGGGCAATTTGGGGAAAAACTGTTTTTT
d_call: -; clone_size: -; j_call: TRBJ2-7; v_call: TRBV19; cdr3_aa: CASSIFPSYEQYF; cdr3_nt: TGTGCCAGTAGTATCTTCCCCTCCTACGAGCAGTACTTC
d_call: -; clone_size: -; j_call: TRBJ2-1; v_call: TRBV27; cdr3_aa: CASSLPGGEQFF; cdr3_nt: TGTGCCAGCAGTTTACCCGGGGGTGAGCAGTTCTTC
d_call: TRBD1; clone_size: -; j_call: TRBJ1-4; v_call: TRBV5-6; cdr3_aa: CASSSGTGFEKLFF; cdr3_nt: TGTGCCAGCAGCTCCGGGACAGGGTTTGAAAAACTGTTTTTT
d_call: -; clone_size: -; j_call: TRBJ2-7; v_call: TRBV23-1; cdr3_aa: CASSRAGGMEQGPYEQYF; cdr3_nt: TGCGCCAGCAGTCGGGCCGGTGGGATGGAACAGGGTCCCTACGAGCAGTACTTC
d_call: -; clone_size: -; j_call: TRBJ2-7; v_call: TRBV11-3; cdr3_aa: CASSLSGARPYEQYF; cdr3_nt: TGTGCCAGCAGCTTATCGGGAGCGAGACCCTACGAGCAGTACTTC
d_call: TRBD2; clone_size: once; j_call: TRBJ2-7; v_call: TRBV13; cdr3_aa: CASSLLLAGDYEQYF; cdr3_nt: TGTGCCAGCAGCTTACTCCTAGCGGGAGATTACGAGCAGTACTTC